Following are 6 T cell receptor beta chains from one sample sequenced in a study of beta chain features in type 1 diabetes. The entirety of the isolated RNA underwent reverse transcription, so expressed TCRB transcripts were sequenced. Assay: immunoSEQ multiplex PCR; the TCRdb copy retains only in-frame clones and omits some. The sample holds about half a million clones, around 30% seen once. The sequenced sample consisted of naive CD4+ T cells from blood. The source of these receptors is a man aged 18 to 29 in good health.

The chain's CDR3 is CASSLDSVNTDTQYF. The CDR3, as DNA: TGTGCCAGCAGCTTAGATTCTGTCAACACAGATACGCAGTATTTT. The chain couples TRBV11-2 to TRBJ2-3; no clear D. CDR1 and CDR2 (germline): SGHAT, FQNNGV. The ends were cut back, 0 bases at V and 2 bases at J, with 9 bases in the middle. This CDR3 has 15 residues.

This clone came up a few times. V usage is TRBV7-2 and J usage is TRBJ2-7; D gene ambiguous. Germline V CDR1 and CDR2: SGHTA, FQGNSA. The CDR3 runs to 13 residues. V lost 5 bases and J 1 base, leaving 9 bases between the germline ends. The CDR3 loop is CASSPRASYEQYF. The CDR3 DNA reads as TGTGCCAGCAGCCCCAGAGCGTCCTACGAGCAGTACTTC.

V is TRBV4-3 and J is TRBJ1-4, with 7 bases aligning to TRBD1. Germline V gene data show CDR1 as LGHNA and CDR2 as YSLEER. Germline trimming cut 5 bases from V and 8 bases from J; bases unmatched to any gene: 14. This CDR3 has 16 amino acids. Here the CDR3 reads CASSDKGAGVDEKLFF. In nucleotides, the CDR3 is TGCGCCAGCAGCGACAAGGGGGCAGGGGTGGACGAAAAACTGTTTTTT.

This clone was recorded a few times. The chain employs TRBV5-1 and TRBJ2-7; TRBD2 aligns across 9 bases. V was pared by 4 bases and J by 2 bases, with 4 bases of the junction left unmatched. This CDR3 has 14 residues. Per the germline V gene, CDR1 is SGHRS and CDR2 is YFSETQ. CDR3 bases: TGCGCCAGCAGCACGACTAGCGGAACCTACGAGCAGTACTTC. Its protein is CASSTTSGTYEQYF.

The rearrangement joins TRBV6-6 to TRBJ2-3; D is perhaps TRBD2 (5 bases). Germline CDR1 and CDR2: MNHNY and SVGAGI (reference sequence). There are 14 residues in the CDR3. V was shortened by 2 bases and J by 6 bases, with 12 bases between the two germline ends. The CDR3 DNA follows: TGTGCCAGCAGTTACGACGCTAGCTATGATACGCAGTATTTT. As protein: CASSYDASYDTQYF.

This CDR3 is CASSLWEADNEQFF. The CDR3 DNA follows: TGTGCCAGCAGCTTGTGGGAGGCTGACAATGAGCAGTTCTTC. The chain couples TRBV7-6 to TRBJ2-1; D is perhaps TRBD2 (6 bases). V was clipped by 3 bases and J by 5 bases, with 11 bases between them. CDR1 and CDR2 (germline): SGHVS, FNYEAQ. CDR3 length: 14 amino acids.